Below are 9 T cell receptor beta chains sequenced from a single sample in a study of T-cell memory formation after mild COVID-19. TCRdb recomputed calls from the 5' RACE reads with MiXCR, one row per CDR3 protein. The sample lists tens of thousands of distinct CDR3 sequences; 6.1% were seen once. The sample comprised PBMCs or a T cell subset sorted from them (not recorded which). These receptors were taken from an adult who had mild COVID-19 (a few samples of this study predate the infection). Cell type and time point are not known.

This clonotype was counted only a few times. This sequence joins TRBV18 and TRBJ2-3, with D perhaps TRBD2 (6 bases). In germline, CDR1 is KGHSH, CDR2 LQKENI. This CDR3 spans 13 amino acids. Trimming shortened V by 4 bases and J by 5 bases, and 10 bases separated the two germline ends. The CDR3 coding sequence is TGTGCCAGCTCACGGGACTGGGGAGATACGCAGTATTTT. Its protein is CASSRDWGDTQYF.

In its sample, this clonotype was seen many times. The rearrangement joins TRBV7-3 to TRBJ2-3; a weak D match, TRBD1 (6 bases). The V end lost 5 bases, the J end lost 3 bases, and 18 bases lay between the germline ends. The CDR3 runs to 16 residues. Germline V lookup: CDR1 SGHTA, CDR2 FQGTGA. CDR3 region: CASSPQGQGRTDTQYF. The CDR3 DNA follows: TGTGCCAGCAGCCCCCAGGGGCAGGGTCGGACAGATACGCAGTATTTT.

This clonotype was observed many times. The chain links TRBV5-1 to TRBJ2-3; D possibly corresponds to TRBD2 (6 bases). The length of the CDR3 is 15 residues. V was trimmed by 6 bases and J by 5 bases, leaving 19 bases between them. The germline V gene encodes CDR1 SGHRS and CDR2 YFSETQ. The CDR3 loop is CASKAGRTRLDTQYF. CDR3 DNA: TGCGCCAGCAAGGCTGGGAGGACACGGCTAGATACGCAGTATTTT.

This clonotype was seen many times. The CDR3, as DNA: TGCGCCAGCGCCTCTGAACGGTCCACCATTGGCACCGGGGAGCTGTTTTTT. It yields the protein CASASERSTIGTGELFF. The rearrangement links TRBV5-1 to TRBJ2-2; D unresolved. Germline V lookup: CDR1 SGHRS, CDR2 YFSETQ. V was cut by 7 bases and J by 4 bases, with 23 bases left in between. This CDR3 contains 17 residues.

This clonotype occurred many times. DNA of the CDR3: TGCAGCGTCGTGACAGGGGAACAGCCCCAGCATTTT. Residues: CSVVTGEQPQHF. The chain uses TRBV29-1 and TRBJ1-5; 8 bases fit TRBD1. In germline, CDR1 is SQVTM, CDR2 ANQGSEA. CDR3 length: 12 residues. After removal of 6 bases from V and 7 bases from J, the junction contained 5 bases not matched to a gene.

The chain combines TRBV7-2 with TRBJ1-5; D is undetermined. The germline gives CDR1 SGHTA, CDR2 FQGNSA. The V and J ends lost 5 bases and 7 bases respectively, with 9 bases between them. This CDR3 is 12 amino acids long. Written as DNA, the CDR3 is TGTGCCAGCAGCCCACCGGGCCAGCCCCAGCATTTT. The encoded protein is CASSPPGQPQHF. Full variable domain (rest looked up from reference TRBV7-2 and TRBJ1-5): GAGVSQSPSNKVTEKGKDVELRCDPISGHTALYWYRQSLGQGLEFLIYFQGNSAPDKSGLPSDRFSAERTGGSVSTLTIQRTQQEDSAVYLCASSPPGQPQHFGDGTRLSIL.

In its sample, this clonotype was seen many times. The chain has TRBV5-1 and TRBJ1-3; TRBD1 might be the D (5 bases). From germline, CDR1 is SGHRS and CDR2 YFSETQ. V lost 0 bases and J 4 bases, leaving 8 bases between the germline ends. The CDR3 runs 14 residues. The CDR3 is CASSLGGPGNTIYF. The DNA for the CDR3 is TGCGCCAGCAGCTTGGGGGGCCCGGGAAACACCATATATTTT.

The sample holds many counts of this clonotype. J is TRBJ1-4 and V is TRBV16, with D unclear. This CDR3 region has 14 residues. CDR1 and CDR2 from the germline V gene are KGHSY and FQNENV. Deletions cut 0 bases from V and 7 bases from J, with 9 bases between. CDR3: CASSQSRSVEKLFF. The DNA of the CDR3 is TGTGCCAGCAGCCAATCGCGAAGTGTTGAAAAACTGTTTTTT.

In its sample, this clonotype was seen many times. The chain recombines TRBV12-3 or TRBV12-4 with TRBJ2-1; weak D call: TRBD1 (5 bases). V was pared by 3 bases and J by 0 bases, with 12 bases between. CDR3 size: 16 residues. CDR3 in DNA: TGTGCCAGCAGTTTGGTTACAGGCAGCTCCTACAATGAGCAGTTCTTC. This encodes CASSLVTGSSYNEQFF.